This paragraph covers one T cell receptor (beta chain) sequence. This clonotype was seen many times. Its antigen has not been determined. Base qualities are not recorded, but no much larger clone differs from it by a single base. TCRdb lists the instrument as Illumina HiSeq 2000. Multiplex PCR amplification was used to build the TCR beta chain libraries. The amplified TCR beta chain products were analyzed by high-throughput sequencing. TCRdb ran its own pipeline on the public reads, namely fastp trimming at Q25 and MiXCR clone calling, and kept in-frame beta chains. Each CDR3 protein gets just one entry, which takes the most common genes and DNA from the rows behind it. The sample records about 230,000 distinct CDR3 sequences, roughly 30% of which are singletons. Around 1.5% of the sample lies in the top ten. The axillary draining lymph nodes of breast cancer patients were the source of the lymph node samples.

This entry comes from a study of breast tumors, draining lymph nodes, adjacent tissues (dated by TCRdb to 2015 to 2016). Regarding the study in general: In breast cancer patients, the study compared the TCR beta repertoires of tumor, adjacent nontumor tissue and axillary lymph nodes. The study was designed to assess the relationships and possible T-cell exchange between tumor, surrounding tissue and draining lymph node repertoires in human breast cancer. The research as a whole found: The conclusion that tumor T cells originate in lymph nodes was presented as consistent with a hypothesis rather than as directly demonstrated. Tumor T-cell repertoires showed less diversity than lymph node repertoires and more diversity than nontumor tissue repertoires, and tumor T-cell repertoires showed preferential V and J gene usage. The data were considered consistent with the idea that most tumor T cells come from the lymph node and then expand in tumor tissue. Tumor and nontumor tissue repertoires were found to be significantly more similar in luminal-like than in basal-like breast cancer.

The CDR3 runs 15 amino acids, cysteine and phenylalanine included. The DNA shown is the 45-base CDR3, in frame from base 1. The CDR1 and CDR2 encoded by the germline V gene are MNHEY and SVGAGI. V lost 5 bases and J lost 2 bases; the stretch between them is 14 bases long. The V gene is TRBV6-5 and the J gene is TRBJ2-3; the best D guess is TRBD2, with 6 bases matching. The sample consisted of axillary lymph node tissue. This TCR was recovered from a female donor with breast cancer. Some clones in this sample may be carry-over from other donors' samples. The DNA sequence is as follows: TGTGCCAGCAGTCGAGCGGGTGTCTCCACAGATACGCAGTATTTT. It codes for CASSRAGVSTDTQYF.